Below, one T cell receptor (beta chain) is given with its context. Its antigen is unidentified. The sample belongs to a study of cytomegalovirus exposure and HLA in healthy donors. The CDR3 extends over 14 amino acids. With 6 bases removed from V and 0 bases from J, the gap between germline ends came to 8 bases. Germline V gene data show CDR1 as MDHEN and CDR2 as SYDVKM. Study-wide points: Later analysis demonstrated an association between a missense DCLRE1C variant and TCR beta V- and J-gene trimming. Common viral pathogens were later found to be apparently linked to several of the most significant clusters. For presence/absence analyses, sequencing depth was assumed to be roughly uniform across donors. For cytomegalovirus status, the classifier reportedly gave diagnoses with high specificity and sensitivity.

13 Jbeta primers and 60 Vbeta primers were used for the PCR. Clones were sequenced by immunoSEQ multiplex PCR, and TCRdb holds only the in-frame ones, with some missing. The repertoire holds just over 95,000 clones, with less than 80% as singletons. The sample was PBMCs. The TCR was taken from a woman between 40 and 50 years old in good health and CMV-seropositive. This sequence joins TRBV28 and TRBJ1-4, with D possibly TRBD1 on 6 matching bases. CDR3 nucleotides: TGTGCCAGCAGGGACAGCGCAACTAATGAAAAACTGTTTTTT. As protein: CASRDSATNEKLFF. Filled out from reference TRBV28 and TRBJ1-4, the complete variable domain reads DVKVTQSSRYLVKRTGEKVFLECVQDMDHENMFWYRQDPGLGLRLIYFSYDVKMKEKGDIPEGYSVSREKKERFSLILESASTNQTSMYLCASRDSATNEKLFFGSGTQLSVL.